This TCR beta chain was identified during a study of identical twins. A universal primer site was incorporated via template switching, and the cDNA contained unique molecular identifiers. TCRdb used MiXCR to reprocess the 5' RACE reads, holding one entry per CDR3 protein. The data show nearly 900,000 distinct CDR3 sequences, with 9% to 15% seen just once and around 1.5% held by the top ten. Study observations and caveats: Twin pairs' shared out-of-frame alpha sequences were enriched in low generation probability.

The CDR3 runs to 14 residues. Germline CDR1 and CDR2: SNHLY and FYNNEI. The V and J ends lost 1 base and 10 bases respectively, with 15 bases between them. As for this clonotype: The target antigen is unknown.

These same data were also listed under a study on yellow fever vaccine responses in identical twins.

Sequenced: PBMCs. The J gene is TRBJ2-3, the V gene TRBV2, with a weak D call TRBD1 (5 bases). The clonotype was recovered from a woman in her late teens or twenties in good health. DNA of the CDR3: TGTGCCAGCAGTGAAGGCATCCCAGGGAAGGCGCAGTATTTT. Its translation: CASSEGIPGKAQYF.